This T cell receptor beta chain emerged from a study of shared clonotypes between healthy human individuals. For the study at large: There were three CD4 naive, three CD4 memory, two CD8 naive and one CD8 memory plates per donor.

The length of the CDR3 is 13 residues. The V and J ends lost 2 bases and 7 bases respectively, with 9 bases between them. From germline, CDR1 is SGHRS and CDR2 YFSETQ. Investigators spread the genomic DNA of each subset evenly over several immunoSEQ plates. Source study methods: In the immunoSEQ data, sequences were junction-only and lacked quality scores, so filtering differed. Profiled with immunoSEQ multiplex PCR; TCRdb holds only in-frame clones, not every one. V, J and clone size reflect that table, while D and trimming were determined from the DNA. The table lists a few million clones, approximately 93% of them singletons. Details on this clone: No antigen is known for it.

Broader study findings: Estimated richness was generally greater in naive than memory subsets.

The sequence was collected from a man aged 18 to 35 in good health. Some clones in this sample may be carry-over from other donors' samples. V usage is TRBV5-1 and J usage is TRBJ2-2; D not certain. What was sequenced was naive CD4+ T cells from PBMCs. Subset denoted: CD45RA+ positively selected. CDR3 in DNA: TGCGCCAGCAGCTTAAGGGCGCGCGGGGAGCTGTTTTTT. As protein: CASSLRARGELFF. Looking up the rest from reference TRBV5-1 and TRBJ2-2 gives the full variable domain: KAGVTQTPRYLIKTRGQQVTLSCSPISGHRSVSWYQQTPGQGLQFLFEYFSETQRNKGNFPGRFSGRQFSNSRSEMNVSTLELGDSALYLCASSLRARGELFFGEGSRLTVL.